The 26 T cell receptor beta chains in this list originate from one sample, sequenced in a study of T cell clonality in common variable immunodeficiency (dated by TCRdb to about 2015). What the work shows at the level of the full study, not this receptor alone: CVID TCRbeta sequences reportedly showed fewer deletions and N-nucleotide insertions and lacked highly modified clones with 13 or more V deletions.

No antigen is known for these receptors. The library was produced with the immunoSEQ multiplex PCR assay. TCRdb carries this immuneACCESS record with in-frame sequences only. Its versions omit some clonotypes, under half of them owing to an unresolved V gene in the studies checked, with the rest unexplained. This sample holds 25,000 or so clones in total, without any singletons. Of the sample, about 10% is held by the ten largest clones. Sequencing was done on a sample of peripheral blood mononuclear cells. Source of these receptors: a human donor with common variable immunodeficiency.

In its sample, this clone was seen a few times. From the germline J gene comes the end of the CDR3, since the read stops 3 residues before it. The rearrangement links TRBV30 to TRBJ1-5, with 10 bases that match TRBD1. After removal of 2 bases from V and 0 bases from J, the junction contained 7 bases not matched to a gene. Germline CDR1 reads GTSNPN; CDR2 reads SVGIG (reference sequence). This CDR3 has 17 residues. The chain's CDR3 is CAWSMTGGLYSNQPQHF. Partial CDR3 DNA: TGTGCCTGGAGTATGACAGGGGGCTTGTATAGCAATCAGCCC.

This clone was observed many times. The read ends 3 residues early relative to the CDR3; the germline J gene fills the gap. The chain joins TRBV5-1 to TRBJ2-5; 8 nucleotides align to TRBD2. Trimming at V came to 5 bases and at J to 5 bases, leaving 8 bases not matched to a gene. The germline V gene encodes CDR1 SGHRS and CDR2 YFSETQ. CDR3 length: 14 residues. CDR3 sequence: CASRATSGGETQYF. The CDR3 DNA, read in part, is TGCGCCAGCAGGGCTACTAGCGGCGGCGAGACC.

This clone was detected only a few times. The CDR3 is cut off 3 residues early in the read; its end comes from the germline J gene. The chain links TRBV11-2 to TRBJ2-2; tentative D call: TRBD1 (6 bases). With 5 bases removed from V and 6 bases from J, the gap between germline ends came to 10 bases. The CDR3 covers 13 residues. Germline V gives CDR1 SGHAT, CDR2 FQNNGV. Partial CDR3 DNA: TGTGCCAGCAGCCCCCGGACAGCCGGGGAG. Protein product: CASSPRTAGE. The whole CDR3 reads CASSPRTAGELFF. Filled out from reference TRBV11-2 and TRBJ2-2, the complete variable domain reads EAGVAQSPRYKIIEKRQSVAFWCNPISGHATLYWYQQILGQGPKLLIQFQNNGVVDDSQLPKDRFSAERLKGVDSTLKIQPAKLEDSAVYLCASSPRTAGELFFGEGSRLTVL.

Ten or more counts support this clone. The read falls 3 residues short of the CDR3 end, and the missing part is taken from the germline J gene. The V call is TRBV5-4, the J call TRBJ2-1, with 7 nucleotides matching TRBD1. Per germline, CDR1 SGHNT and CDR2 YYREEE (reference sequence). J gave up 7 bases and V 2 bases, and 0 bases lay outside the gene matches. This CDR3 has 12 residues. The covered CDR3 bases are TGTGCCAGCAGCTTACAGGGGAATGAG. Residues: CASSLQGNE. The full CDR3 reads CASSLQGNEQFF.

The sample holds many counts of this clone. The junction does not match germline at one end; this may be a read error. The read finishes 3 residues shy of the CDR3 end, and the germline J gene is used to complete it. The chain is built from TRBV20-1 and TRBJ1-5, with D possibly being TRBD1 (6 bases). Germline V gene lookup returns CDR1 DFQATT and CDR2 SNEGSKA (reference sequence). The CDR3 totals 14 residues. The sequenced part of the CDR3 DNA is TGCAGTGCAAGAGGACAGTATAGCAATCAGCCC. Translating gives CSARGQYSNQP. The full CDR3 protein is CSARGQYSNQPQHF.

In this sample, this clone turned up many times. CDR3 in amino acids: CSARDPGGGTKNIQYF. CDR3 DNA (partial): TGCAGTGCTAGAGATCCGGGAGGGGGTACCAAAAACATT. The chain couples TRBV20-1 to TRBJ2-4; 8 bases are a match to TRBD2. The read terminates 3 residues ahead of where the CDR3 ends, so the germline J gene completes it. This CDR3 has 16 amino acids. The V gene's germline CDR1 is DFQATT and CDR2 SNEGSKA (reference sequence). J gave up 2 bases and V 0 bases, and 6 bases lay outside the gene matches.

This clone has at least ten counts. The read finishes 3 residues shy of the CDR3 end, and the germline J gene is used to complete it. This rearrangement joins TRBV6-1 to TRBJ2-2; perhaps TRBD1 as D (5 bases). This CDR3 spans 13 amino acids. Germline V gene data show CDR1 as MNHNS and CDR2 as SASEGT. V was trimmed by 4 bases and J by 5 bases, leaving 8 bases between them. The covered CDR3 bases are TGTGCCAGCAGTGCAGGGAATACCGGGGAG. Its translation: CASSAGNTGE. The complete CDR3 protein is CASSAGNTGELFF.

This clone was picked up a small number of times. The sequence runs out 3 residues before the end of the CDR3; the remainder is reconstructed from the germline J gene. The V call is TRBV5-1, the J call TRBJ2-3; D possibly corresponds to TRBD1 (5 bases). V gave up 7 bases and J gave up 2 bases, with 11 bases separating them. The CDR3 is made up of 13 amino acids. Germline values: CDR1 SGHRS, CDR2 YFSETQ. The covered CDR3 bases are TGCGCCAGCCGAAGGGGTGCCACAGATACG. Translation: CASRRGATDT. The complete CDR3 sequence is CASRRGATDTQYF.

This clone was recorded many times. From the germline J gene comes the end of the CDR3, since the read stops 3 residues before it. V is TRBV7-3 and J is TRBJ2-1; D uncertain. CDR1 is SGHTA and CDR2 is FQGTGA in the germline V gene. The V and J ends lost 1 base and 0 bases respectively, with 16 bases between them. This CDR3 has 18 residues. The sequenced CDR3 bases are TGTGCCAGCAGCTTAAAGGGCGAAGGCCTGAACTCCTACAATGAG. Translated, it gives CASSLKGEGLNSYNE. The CDR3, in full, reads CASSLKGEGLNSYNEQFF.

This clone came up a few times. Partial CDR3 DNA: TGTGCCACGGGACTAGCGGGGGGGCTGGCAGATACG. Its translation is CATGLAGGLADT. The whole CDR3 reads CATGLAGGLADTQYF. V and J are TRBV7-9 and TRBJ2-3; 16 bases are a match to TRBD2. The read ends 3 residues before the CDR3 terminus; that terminus is restored from the germline J gene. CDR1 and CDR2 (germline): SEHNR, FQNEAQ (reference sequence). After removal of 10 bases from V and 4 bases from J, the junction contained 5 bases not matched to a gene. CDR3 length equals 15 residues.

This clone was counted between two and nine times. The read halts 3 residues ahead of the CDR3 end, with the missing end drawn from the germline J gene. The chain joins TRBV5-1 to TRBJ2-7; 9 positions match TRBD1. V trimming: 2 bases; J trimming: 1 base; junction bases outside the gene matches: 10. CDR1 and CDR2 (germline): SGHRS, YFSETQ. The CDR3 is made up of 17 amino acids. CDR3 bases read: TGCGCCAGCAGCTTAGGACAGGGGTTCTCCCATTCCTACGAG. Its protein is CASSLGQGFSHSYE. The CDR3 reads in full as CASSLGQGFSHSYEQYF.

This clone was seen ten or more times. The read falls 3 residues short of the CDR3 end, and the missing part is taken from the germline J gene. This chain joins TRBV29-1 and TRBJ2-6, with 8 nucleotides matching TRBD1. Losses at the gene ends were 3 bases for V and 4 bases for J; bases not matched to a gene: 17. Germline CDR1 is SQVTM and CDR2 is ANQGSEA. This CDR3 has 19 residues. CDR3 loop: CSVDLPGGRGRTGANVLTF. The sequenced part of the CDR3 DNA is TGCAGCGTTGACCTTCCCGGCGGCAGGGGGCGAACAGGGGCCAACGTC.

This clone was recorded at least ten times. The read is 3 residues too short to cover the CDR3 end, so that end is filled in from the germline J gene. The genes are TRBV30 and TRBJ2-6; 7 nucleotides agree with TRBD1. The CDR3 covers 18 residues. Germline CDR1 GTSNPN, CDR2 SVGIG (reference sequence). V trimming: 0 bases; J trimming: 1 base; junction bases outside the gene matches: 9. CDR3 in amino acids: CAWSVLGDSSSGANVLTF. The DNA read from the CDR3 is TGTGCCTGGAGTGTACTAGGGGACAGTTCATCTGGGGCCAACGTC.

On this clone: The read falls 3 residues short of the CDR3 end, and the missing part is taken from the germline J gene. V and J are TRBV11-1 and TRBJ2-7; no firm D call. Germline values: CDR1 SGHAT, CDR2 FQDESV (reference sequence). V was clipped by 5 bases and J by 0 bases, with 8 bases between them. This CDR3 comprises 13 residues. Incomplete CDR3 DNA: TGTGCCAGCAGCCCGCAGAACTCCTACGAG. Protein sequence: CASSPQNSYE. The whole CDR3 reads CASSPQNSYEQYF.

This clone was recorded at least ten times. Partial CDR3 DNA: TGTGCCAGCAGCGTAGTAGCCGGGTTCTCTAGC. Protein product: CASSVVAGFSS. The full CDR3 protein reads CASSVVAGFSSYTF. The chain has TRBV9 and TRBJ1-2; D not certain. The observed sequence ends 3 residues before the CDR3 terminus, with the missing tail filled in from the germline J gene. Germline V gene data show CDR1 as SGDLS and CDR2 as YYNGEE. The CDR3 loop spans 14 amino acids.

The table lists this clone with many counts. The observed sequence ends 3 residues before the CDR3 terminus, with the missing tail filled in from the germline J gene. The chain recombines TRBV12-3 or TRBV12-4 with TRBJ1-5, with D possibly matching TRBD1 (6 bases). V was clipped by 6 bases and J by 3 bases, with 9 bases between them. The CDR3 contains 13 residues. CDR3 amino acids: CASRDRSNQPQHF. CDR3 DNA, as far as it was read: TGTGCCAGCAGAGACAGGTCCAATCAGCCC.

This clone has a handful of counts. The read halts 3 residues ahead of the CDR3 end, with the missing end drawn from the germline J gene. The V gene is TRBV6-1, the J gene TRBJ2-5; D might be TRBD2 (6 bases). There are 14 residues in the CDR3. Germline CDR1 reads MNHNS; CDR2 reads SASEGT. Trimming left V 0 bases short and J 7 bases short, with 12 bases between. The part of the CDR3 DNA that was read is TGTGCCAGCAGTGAAGCGGGCGGGGAACGGACC. Translating it yields CASSEAGGERT. The full CDR3 protein is CASSEAGGERTQYF.

With regard to this clone: The read ends 3 residues early relative to the CDR3; the germline J gene fills the gap. Different DNA sequences within this sample yield the same CDR3. J is TRBJ2-1 and V is TRBV7-9; the D gene is possibly TRBD1 (5 bases). The CDR3 runs 13 residues. Per the germline V gene, CDR1 is SEHNR and CDR2 is FQNEAQ (reference sequence). Trimming removed 9 bases from V and 6 bases from J, with 15 bases in between. Partial CDR3 DNA: TGTGCCAGTACCCAACAGGAAACCAATGAG. Translation: CASTQQETNE. The whole CDR3 reads CASTQQETNEQFF. Combining the CDR3 with reference TRBV7-9 and TRBJ2-1 gives the whole variable domain DTGVSQNPRHKITKRGQNVTFRCDPISEHNRLYWYRQTLGQGPEFLTYFQNEAQLEKSRLLSDRFSAERPKGSFSTLEIQRTEQGDSAMYLCASTQQETNEQFFGPGTRLTVL.

This clone turned up a few times. From the germline J gene comes the end of the CDR3, since the read stops 3 residues before it. The rearrangement joins TRBV18 to TRBJ1-2; D not certain. CDR3 length equals 15 residues. Germline CDR1 reads KGHSH; CDR2 reads LQKENI. Trimming removed 1 base at V and 6 bases at J, with 15 bases between. The covered CDR3 bases are TGTGCCAGCTCACCACTCGAGGTCGCGGAGAATGGC. Translating gives CASSPLEVAENG. The entire CDR3 protein reads CASSPLEVAENGYTF. Looking up the rest from reference TRBV18 and TRBJ1-2 gives the full variable domain: NAGVMQNPRHLVRRRGQEARLRCSPMKGHSHVYWYRQLPEEGLKFMVYLQKENIIDESGMPKERFSAEFPKEGPSILRIQQVVRGDSAAYFCASSPLEVAENGYTFGSGTRLTVV.

There are many counts of this clone. The read is 3 residues too short to cover the CDR3 end, so that end is filled in from the germline J gene. The chain couples TRBV20-1 to TRBJ1-4; TRBD1 matches 8 bases. Germline V lookup: CDR1 DFQATT, CDR2 SNEGSKA (reference sequence). The CDR3 sequence is 12 residues long. Trimming removed 5 bases from V and 8 bases from J; junction bases left unmatched: 4. The part of the CDR3 DNA that was read is TGCAGTGCTGGACAGGGAGGCGAAAAA. This sequence encodes CSAGQGGEK. The full CDR3 protein is CSAGQGGEKLFF.

Comments on this clone: The read finishes 3 residues shy of the CDR3 end, and the germline J gene is used to complete it. V usage is TRBV19 and J usage is TRBJ1-5; 7 bases fit TRBD1. CDR3 length: 14 residues. V trimming: 5 bases; J trimming: 2 bases; junction bases outside the gene matches: 3. In germline, CDR1 is LNHDA, CDR2 SQIVND (reference sequence). CDR3 bases read: TGTGCCAGTAGTGGCGGACAGGGCAATCAGCCC. This encodes CASSGGQGNQP. In full, the CDR3 reads CASSGGQGNQPQHF.

Of note for this clone: With the read ending 3 residues before the CDR3 end, the germline J gene is used to fill in that end. V gene TRBV2 combines with J gene TRBJ2-2; no clear D. Germline lookup yields CDR1 SNHLY and CDR2 FYNNEI. The CDR3 covers 14 residues. V dropped 6 bases and J dropped 5 bases, with 13 bases sitting between them. CDR3 protein: CASRARVPTGELFF. The sequenced part of the CDR3 DNA is TGTGCCAGCAGGGCCCGGGTTCCAACCGGGGAG.

With respect to this clone: The CDR3 end is not reached by the read, which stops 3 residues before it; the germline J gene fills it in. The chain links TRBV20-1 to TRBJ2-1; 10 nucleotides line up with TRBD2. The V and J ends lost 3 bases and 3 bases, in that order; junction bases with no gene match: 8. The CDR3 is 16 residues long. CDR1 is DFQATT, CDR2 SNEGSKA, per germline (reference sequence). CDR3 loop: CSASDQRGGHYNEQFF. CDR3 bases read: TGCAGTGCTAGTGATCAGCGGGGGGGCCACTACAATGAG.

This clone was seen a handful of times. The missing CDR3 end, 3 residues past where the read stops, is filled in from the germline J gene. V is TRBV6-2 or TRBV6-3 and J is TRBJ1-6, with D maybe TRBD1 (5 bases). Trimming pared 8 bases from V and 11 bases from J, leaving 13 bases between. The CDR3 runs to 12 residues. Germline V CDR1 and CDR2: MNHEY, SVGEGT. The DNA read from the CDR3 is TGTGCCAGCTTTGAGGGACTTCCACCC. Residues: CASFEGLPP. The complete CDR3 protein is CASFEGLPPLHF.

This clone was observed many times. The read terminates 3 residues before the CDR3 end, so the remaining end is supplied by the germline J gene. V is TRBV10-3 and J is TRBJ1-2; the match to TRBD1 covers 10 bases. V dropped 3 bases and J dropped 4; count of bases not matched to a gene: 8. The CDR3 has 16 residues. Germline V lookup: CDR1 ENHRY, CDR2 SYGVKD. CDR3 sequence reads: CAISDADRGRGYGYTF. The CDR3 DNA, read in part, is TGTGCCATCAGTGATGCCGACAGGGGGCGAGGCTATGGC.

This clone appeared a few times. The read falls 3 residues short of the CDR3 end, and the missing part is taken from the germline J gene. The chain joins TRBV5-1 to TRBJ2-3; TRBD2 aligns across 10 bases. In germline, CDR1 is SGHRS, CDR2 YFSETQ. J was trimmed by 1 base and V by 4 bases; bases with no gene match: 6. There are 16 residues in the CDR3. The part of the CDR3 DNA that was read is TGCGCCAGCAGCCGGCTAGCGGGGGTGGGCACAGATACG. Translation: CASSRLAGVGTDT. The whole CDR3 is CASSRLAGVGTDTQYF.